This T cell receptor beta chain was observed in a study of technical replicates of blood from several donors. This CDR3 is built from 20 residues. CDR1 is SGDLS, CDR2 YYNGEE, per germline. The ends were cut back, 3 bases at V and 6 bases at J, with 31 bases in the middle. Clones were sequenced by immunoSEQ multiplex PCR, and TCRdb holds only the in-frame ones, with some missing. Among 30,000 to 40,000 clones listed, 90% to 95% were seen once. This rearrangement joins TRBV9 to TRBJ1-5; D is undetermined. The TCR sequence derives from a human donor in good health. Some clones in this sample may be carry-over from other donors' samples. The specimen sequenced was PBMCs. The CDR3, as DNA: TGTGCCAGCAGCGGCCGGGAGTTATTGCCTTATACTCCTAATCTTCAGCCCCAGCATTTT. This translates into CASSGRELLPYTPNLQPQHF.